The subject of this entry is one TCR beta chain. The antigen is undetermined. This CDR3 has 17 amino acids. Trimming pared 7 bases from V and 3 bases from J, leaving 22 bases between. Germline loops: CDR1 LNHDA, CDR2 SQIVND (reference sequence). Only in-frame clones appear in the TCRdb table, and some are missing; sequencing was by immunoSEQ multiplex PCR. The sample holds approximately 58,000 clones, about 88% seen once. The data stem from a study of OX40 agonist ivuxolimab in advanced cancers. Study-level points and caveats: The specificity for antigen of the expanded peripheral T cells was not determined.

This material consisted of CD4+ or CD8+ T cells sorted from blood, taken in a trial of the OX40 agonist ivuxolimab. This chain joins TRBV19 and TRBJ2-4; a weak D match, TRBD2 (6 bases). This receptor was taken from an adult with an advanced solid tumor such as melanoma, head and neck, liver or kidney cancer. For the CDR3, the DNA is TGTGCCAGTACCCTCAAACCAGCGGGTGCGGGCAAAAACATTCAGTACTTC. Translating it yields CASTLKPAGAGKNIQYF.